The rows below give T cell receptor beta chains drawn from one sample of a study of T cell repertoires in cytomegalovirus infection. MiXCR, applied by TCRdb to the reads, yields one record per CDR3 protein. The data hold 700,000 to 900,000 distinct CDR3 sequences, with roughly 29% observed a single time. No antigen has been assigned to these receptors. The sequencing used cultured CD8+ T cells from PBMCs, collected from culture after CMV antigen stimulation. The receptors derive from a human donor in good health (CMV status not recorded). Some clones in this sample may be carry-over from other donors' samples. Both conserved end residues are part of each CDR3. A D gene is named only where the DNA matches it firmly. Where a row states a size, it is once, few, many or the class of an expanded clone; other rows omit it.

TRBJ2-1 TRBV20-1 few TRBD2 TGCAGTGCTGGGGTAGCGGGGGTGTACAATGAGCAGTTCTTC CSAGVAGVYNEQFF
TRBJ2-3 TRBV7-2 few . TGTGCCAGCAGCTTAGCCCCGACGCAGTATTTT CASSLAPTQYF
TRBJ2-1 TRBV9 . . TGTGCCAGCAGCGTAGATGTGGGGGGGCCGTTTAATGAGCAGTTCTTC CASSVDVGGPFNEQFF
TRBJ2-1 TRBV5-6 few . TGTGCCAGCAGCTTTATAGCGGACCGCTCCTACAATGAGCAGTTCTTC CASSFIADRSYNEQFF
TRBJ2-2 TRBV6-2/TRBV6-3 few TRBD1 TGTGCCAGCAGTTACCCCCCCGGGGGACAGGGGGCGCGACAAGTCCCCGGGGAGCTGTTTTTT CASSYPPGGQGARQVPGELFF
TRBJ1-4 TRBV11-2 . . TGTGCCAGCAGCTTAGAGGGGTGGGATGAAAAACTGTTTTTT CASSLEGWDEKLFF
TRBJ2-1 TRBV7-6 . TRBD2 TGTGCCATCTTCGGGACTAGCGGGAGAAGCTCCTACAATGAGCAGTTCTTC CAIFGTSGRSSYNEQFF
TRBJ1-2 TRBV7-9 . . TGTGCCAGCAGCTTTAAAGGGCTGACAGATTCTATCTATGGCTACACCTTC CASSFKGLTDSIYGYTF
TRBJ1-2 TRBV5-1 . TRBD1 TGCGCCAGCAGCCCGGGCGGGGACAGGAGCTTTAACTATGGCTACACCTTC CASSPGGDRSFNYGYTF
TRBJ2-5 TRBV25-1 few . TGTGCCAGCAGTGAAATCCGGGTTGGAGAGACCCAGTACTTC CASSEIRVGETQYF
TRBJ1-6 TRBV28 . . TGTGCCAGCAGTCAGGGGATCGGTTCACCCCTCCACTTT CASSQGIGSPLHF
TRBJ1-4 TRBV10-3 . TRBD1 TGTGCCATCAGACCGGGACAGGGTTCGGAAAAAGAAAAACTGTTTTTT CAIRPGQGSEKEKLFF
TRBJ2-1 TRBV4-2 . TRBD2 TGTGCCAGCAGCCAGGGACTACCCTACAATGAGCAGTTCTTC CASSQGLPYNEQFF
TRBJ2-2 TRBV6-6 once . TGTGCCAGCAGTTACATAGGGGGGGAGGCGAACACCGGGGAGCTGTTTTTT CASSYIGGEANTGELFF
TRBJ2-3 TRBV6-4 . . TGTGCCAGCAGGACGGGGCCCGGGACGGATACGCAGTATTTT CASRTGPGTDTQYF
TRBJ2-5 TRBV7-3 . . TGTGCCAGCAGAAAACCAGGGGAACAAGAGACCCAGTACTTC CASRKPGEQETQYF
TRBJ1-2 TRBV6-1 . TRBD1 TGTGCCAGCAGTTTCTATGGGACAGGGGGCGATTCGGACTATGGCTACACCTTC CASSFYGTGGDSDYGYTF
TRBJ2-3 TRBV10-2 few TRBD2 TGCGCCAGCAGGCCCACTAGCGGGGGAGATACGCAGTATTTT CASRPTSGGDTQYF
TRBJ2-7 TRBV27 . TRBD1 TGTGCCAGCAGTTTCCTCCGGGACAGGGTCCACGAGCAGTACTTC CASSFLRDRVHEQYF
TRBJ1-1 TRBV19 . . TGTGCCAGTAGTGAACAGGCCTCAGGGACTGAAGCTTTCTTT CASSEQASGTEAFF
TRBJ2-7 TRBV12-3/TRBV12-4 . . TGTGCCAGCAGGACATCCACCTCCTACGAGCAGTACTTC CASRTSTSYEQYF
TRBJ1-2 TRBV5-4 few TRBD1 TGTGCCAGCAGCTTTTTACAGGGGGCCAGCTATGGCTACACCTTC CASSFLQGASYGYTF
TRBJ1-5 TRBV7-9 few TRBD1 TGTGCCAGCCAAGACAGGGCTAGCAATCAGCCCCAGCATTTT CASQDRASNQPQHF
TRBJ1-5 TRBV15 . . TGTGCCACCAGCAGAGATGGCGGGGGGAGTCAGCCCCAGCATTTT CATSRDGGGSQPQHF
TRBJ1-3 TRBV7-9 . . TGTGCCAGCAGCTTTGCCGGGGACCCCACGATGGGAAACACCATATATTTT CASSFAGDPTMGNTIYF
TRBJ2-5 TRBV11-2 . TRBD2 TGTGCCAGCAGCCTCCCGACTAGCGGGGCTCGAGAGACCCAGCACTTC CASSLPTSGARETQHF
TRBJ1-3 TRBV2 few . TGTGCCAGCCGGACAGATGCTGGAAACACCATATATTTT CASRTDAGNTIYF
TRBJ2-5 TRBV7-9 . . TGTGCCAGCAGCTCCGGACAGAAAAACCAAGAGACCCAGTACTTC CASSSGQKNQETQYF
TRBJ2-5 TRBV2 . TRBD2 TGTGCCGAGCAGGTCAGCGGGGGGCCAGAGACCCAGTACTTC CAEQVSGGPETQYF
TRBJ2-2 TRBV19 few TRBD2 TGTGCCAGTACGGGAGGGGGTAAGGACACCGGGGAGCTGTTTTTT CASTGGGKDTGELFF
TRBJ1-1 TRBV11-3 . . TGTGCCAGCAGCGCAAAGACAGGCTTGAACACTGAAGCTTTCTTT CASSAKTGLNTEAFF
TRBJ2-2 TRBV20-1 many TRBD1 TGCAGTGCTAGGTGGGACAGCAACACCGGGGAGCTGTTTTTT CSARWDSNTGELFF
TRBJ2-1 TRBV6-2/TRBV6-3 many . TGTGCCAGCAGTTACTCGTTGGGACCCTACAATGAGCAGTTCTTC CASSYSLGPYNEQFF
TRBJ1-4 TRBV14 . . TGTGCCAGCAGCCAAGTAGATGGGGTAGAAAAACTGTTTTTT CASSQVDGVEKLFF
TRBJ2-7 TRBV7-8 . TRBD2 TGTGCCAGCAGCAATCCGGGACTAGCGGGGGGGCGCAGGTACGAGCAGTACTTC CASSNPGLAGGRRYEQYF
TRBJ1-1 TRBV5-1 . . TGCGCCAGCACCTGGACCCAGAACACTGAAGCTTTCTTT CASTWTQNTEAFF
TRBJ2-7 TRBV7-6 . . TGTGCCAGCAGCTTAGAAAGCGGAGGGACAGTCTACGAGCAGTACTTC CASSLESGGTVYEQYF
TRBJ2-2 TRBV27 . TRBD2 TGTGCCAGCAGCCACGGACTAGCGGGGGCCGGAGGGGAGCTGTTTTTT CASSHGLAGAGGELFF
TRBJ1-1 TRBV20-1 . . TGCAGTGCTAGAGTCAGGGAGCTGGACACTGAAGCTTTCTTT CSARVRELDTEAFF
TRBJ1-4 TRBV10-3 . TRBD1 TGTGCCATCAGTGAGTTGGGGACAGGAAATGAAAAACTGTTTTTT CAISELGTGNEKLFF